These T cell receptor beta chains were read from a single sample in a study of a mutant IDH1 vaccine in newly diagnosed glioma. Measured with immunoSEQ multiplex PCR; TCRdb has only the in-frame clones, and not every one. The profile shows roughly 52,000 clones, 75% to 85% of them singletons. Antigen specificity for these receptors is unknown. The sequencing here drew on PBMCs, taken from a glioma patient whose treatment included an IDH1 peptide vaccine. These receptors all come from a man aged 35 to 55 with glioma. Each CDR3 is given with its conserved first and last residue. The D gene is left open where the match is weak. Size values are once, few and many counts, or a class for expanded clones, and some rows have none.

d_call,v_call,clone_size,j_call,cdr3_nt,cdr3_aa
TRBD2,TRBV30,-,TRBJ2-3,TGTGCCTGGAGTCCTAAGCGGGGGGGCCGGGATACGCAGTATTTT,CAWSPKRGGRDTQYF
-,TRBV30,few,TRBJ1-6,TGTGCCTGGAGTACGGACTACGCTGGGCCCCTCCACTTT,CAWSTDYAGPLHF
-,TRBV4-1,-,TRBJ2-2,TGCGCCAGCAGCCAAGACGGGGCAGGGGTTGACGGGGAGCTGTTTTTT,CASSQDGAGVDGELFF
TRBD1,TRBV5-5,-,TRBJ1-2,TGTGCCAGCAGCTACCGGGACAGGGTAATTGTGGACTATGGCTACACCTTC,CASSYRDRVIVDYGYTF
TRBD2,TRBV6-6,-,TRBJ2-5,TGTGCCAGCAGTGCCGGGACTAGCGCTAAGACCCAGTACTTC,CASSAGTSAKTQYF
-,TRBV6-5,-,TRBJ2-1,TGTGCCAGCAGTTACGTCCCCGGGGGCAATGAGCAGTTCTTC,CASSYVPGGNEQFF
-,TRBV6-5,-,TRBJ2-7,TGTGCCAGCAGTTACGGGGTGCCCCCAAACTACGAGCAGTACTTC,CASSYGVPPNYEQYF
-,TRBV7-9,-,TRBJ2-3,TGTGCCAGCAGCACCGGGATCCCAGATACGCAGTATTTT,CASSTGIPDTQYF
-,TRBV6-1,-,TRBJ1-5,TGTGCCAGCAGGGGGGGGACCCAGCCCCAGCATTTT,CASRGGTQPQHF
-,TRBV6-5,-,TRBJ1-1,TGTGCCAGCACGGGAGAGGGCACTGAAGCTTTCTTT,CASTGEGTEAFF
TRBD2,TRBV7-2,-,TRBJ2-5,TGTGCCAGCAGCTTAGTGAGCGGGGGGGCGCAGACCCAGTACTTC,CASSLVSGGAQTQYF
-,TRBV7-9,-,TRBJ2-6,TGTGCCAGCAGCTTAAGCTCTGGGGCCAACGTCCTGACTTTC,CASSLSSGANVLTF